The 3 T cell receptor beta chains reported below all come from one sample, sequenced in a study of T-cell memory formation after mild COVID-19. TCRdb reanalysed the 5' RACE reads using MiXCR and keeps one entry per CDR3 protein. The data hold 350,000 to 450,000 distinct CDR3 sequences, with around 28% observed a single time. The specimen sequenced was PBMCs or a T cell subset sorted from them (not recorded which). The receptors derive from an adult woman who had mild COVID-19 (a few samples of this study predate the infection). Cell type and time point are not known.

This clonotype appeared a few times. The J gene is TRBJ2-1, the V gene TRBV21-1; the D segment call TRBD1 is taken from the table without a DNA check. TRBV21-1 is given as a pseudogene. CDR3 length equals 12 residues. In DNA form, the CDR3 reads TGTGCCAGCAGCATCCCAGGGTTAGGGCAGTTCTTC. It translates to CASSIPGLGQFF.

The J gene is TRBJ2-3, the V gene TRBV5-1; D is perhaps TRBD1 or TRBD2 (6 bases each). The V and J ends lost 5 bases and 2 bases respectively, with 18 bases between them. CDR3 length: 16 amino acids. Germline V lookup: CDR1 SGHRS, CDR2 YFSETQ. The CDR3 spells CASRLQGGRHTDTQYF. Written as DNA, the CDR3 is TGCGCCAGCAGATTGCAAGGGGGGAGGCACACAGATACGCAGTATTTT.

The gene calls are TRBV7-9 and TRBJ2-7; 8 bases line up with TRBD1. After removal of 4 bases from V and 0 bases from J, the junction contained 5 bases not matched to a gene. Per the germline V gene, CDR1 is SEHNR and CDR2 is FQNEAQ (reference sequence). The CDR3 extends over 15 amino acids. The DNA for the CDR3 is TGTGCCAGCAGCTCCCCCAGGGGGCTCTCCTACGAGCAGTACTTC. This translates into CASSSPRGLSYEQYF. The full variable domain, its missing parts supplied by reference TRBV7-9 and TRBJ2-7, is DTGVSQNPRHKITKRGQNVTFRCDPISEHNRLYWYRQTLGQGPEFLTYFQNEAQLEKSRLLSDRFSAERPKGSFSTLEIQRTEQGDSAMYLCASSSPRGLSYEQYFGPGTRLTVT.